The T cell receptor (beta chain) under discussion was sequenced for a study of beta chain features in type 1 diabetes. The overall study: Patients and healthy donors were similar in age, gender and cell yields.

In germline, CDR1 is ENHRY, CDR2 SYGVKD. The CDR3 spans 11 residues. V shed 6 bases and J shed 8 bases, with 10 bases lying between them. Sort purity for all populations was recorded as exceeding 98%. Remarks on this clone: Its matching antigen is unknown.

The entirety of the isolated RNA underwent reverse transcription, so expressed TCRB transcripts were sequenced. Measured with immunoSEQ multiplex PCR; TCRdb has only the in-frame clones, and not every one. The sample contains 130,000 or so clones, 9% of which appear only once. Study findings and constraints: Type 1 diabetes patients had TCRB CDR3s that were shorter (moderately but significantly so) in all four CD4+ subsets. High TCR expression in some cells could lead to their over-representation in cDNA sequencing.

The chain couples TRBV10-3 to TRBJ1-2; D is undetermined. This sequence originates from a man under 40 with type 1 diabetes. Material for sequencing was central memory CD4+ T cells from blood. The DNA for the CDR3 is TGTGCCATCAGCGAAAACCAGGGCTACACCTTC. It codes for CAISENQGYTF.